This is a list of T cell receptor beta chains from one sample in a study of shared clonotypes between healthy human individuals. Sequencing was performed with immunoSEQ multiplex PCR; in TCRdb, only in-frame clones are kept and a portion is missing. The sample holds approximately 2,000,000 clones; around 95% are singletons and the top ten take around 1.7%. Input material: naive CD8+ T cells from PBMCs. These receptors were collected from a man aged 18 to 30 in good health. Some clones in this sample may be carry-over from other donors' samples. Both conserved end residues are part of each CDR3. Each record gives: J gene, D gene, V gene, clone size, CDR3 protein, CDR3 DNA. A D gene is named only where the DNA matches it firmly. The size of a clone is reported for some rows only, either as once, few or many, or as a class for expanded clones.

j_gene: TRBJ2-3; d_gene: -; v_gene: TRBV5-6; abundance: -; CDR3aa: CASRRAAGPDTQYF; CDR3nt: TGTGCCAGCAGGCGGGCCGCAGGACCGGATACGCAGTATTTT
j_gene: TRBJ1-1; d_gene: -; v_gene: TRBV7-9; abundance: -; CDR3aa: CASSSYTTLNTEAFF; CDR3nt: TGTGCCAGCAGCTCTTATACCACGTTGAACACTGAAGCTTTCTTT
j_gene: TRBJ2-7; d_gene: TRBD2; v_gene: TRBV5-1; abundance: once; CDR3aa: CASSLAGTSYEQYF; CDR3nt: TGCGCCAGCAGCTTGGCCGGGACTAGTTACGAGCAGTACTTC
j_gene: TRBJ1-1; d_gene: -; v_gene: TRBV10-3; abundance: -; CDR3aa: CAISESGSEAFF; CDR3nt: TGTGCCATCAGTGAGTCCGGATCTGAAGCTTTCTTT
j_gene: TRBJ2-3; d_gene: TRBD2; v_gene: TRBV28; abundance: -; CDR3aa: CASRSRHIAGGVSTDTQYF; CDR3nt: TGTGCCAGCAGATCTCGTCACATAGCGGGAGGGGTCAGCACAGATACGCAGTATTTT
j_gene: TRBJ1-6; d_gene: -; v_gene: TRBV28; abundance: -; CDR3aa: CASSPGRRWNSPLHF; CDR3nt: TGTGCCAGCAGTCCGGGTCGCCGGTGGAATTCACCCCTCCACTTT
j_gene: TRBJ2-7; d_gene: -; v_gene: TRBV19; abundance: -; CDR3aa: CASSTRDSQSYEQYF; CDR3nt: TGTGCCAGTAGTACTCGGGACTCTCAATCCTACGAGCAGTACTTC
j_gene: TRBJ1-2; d_gene: -; v_gene: TRBV11-2; abundance: -; CDR3aa: CASSQIWGYTF; CDR3nt: TGTGCCAGCAGCCAAATATGGGGCTACACCTTC
j_gene: TRBJ1-2; d_gene: -; v_gene: TRBV19; abundance: few; CDR3aa: CASSIGDLQHF; CDR3nt: TGTGCCAGTAGTATAGGGGACCTCCAGCACTTC
j_gene: TRBJ2-1; d_gene: -; v_gene: TRBV27; abundance: -; CDR3aa: CASSPGPGSGWDEQFF; CDR3nt: TGTGCCAGCTCGCCCGGGCCGGGGTCCGGTTGGGATGAGCAGTTCTTC
j_gene: TRBJ2-2; d_gene: TRBD2; v_gene: TRBV29-1; abundance: -; CDR3aa: CSVYLAGYTGELFF; CDR3nt: TGCAGCGTTTACCTAGCGGGGTACACCGGGGAGCTGTTTTTT
j_gene: TRBJ1-5; d_gene: TRBD1; v_gene: TRBV6-5; abundance: -; CDR3aa: CASSSLGQLNQPQHF; CDR3nt: TGTGCCAGCAGTTCCTTGGGACAGCTCAATCAGCCCCAGCATTTT
j_gene: TRBJ2-4; d_gene: -; v_gene: TRBV7-9; abundance: -; CDR3aa: CASSLDKKGKNIQYF; CDR3nt: TGTGCCAGCAGCTTAGATAAGAAGGGCAAAAACATTCAGTACTTC
j_gene: TRBJ1-4; d_gene: -; v_gene: TRBV15; abundance: -; CDR3aa: CATSSDSWQNEKLFF; CDR3nt: TGTGCCACCAGCTCGGACAGTTGGCAAAATGAAAAACTGTTTTTT
j_gene: TRBJ2-7; d_gene: -; v_gene: TRBV7-8; abundance: -; CDR3aa: CASSLGGFSYEQYF; CDR3nt: TGTGCCAGCAGCTTAGGTGGCTTCTCCTACGAGCAGTACTTC
j_gene: TRBJ1-2; d_gene: -; v_gene: TRBV9; abundance: -; CDR3aa: CASSVALWEGERYTF; CDR3nt: TGTGCCAGCAGCGTAGCTCTATGGGAGGGAGAGCGCTACACCTTC
j_gene: TRBJ2-2; d_gene: TRBD2; v_gene: TRBV23-1; abundance: -; CDR3aa: CASSQLSGKGDTGELFF; CDR3nt: TGCGCCAGCAGTCAGCTTAGCGGGAAGGGGGACACCGGGGAGCTGTTTTTT
j_gene: TRBJ2-1; d_gene: TRBD2; v_gene: TRBV5-1; abundance: -; CDR3aa: CASSHILAGGQNEQFF; CDR3nt: TGCGCCAGCAGCCACATCTTAGCGGGGGGTCAGAATGAGCAGTTCTTC
j_gene: TRBJ1-4; d_gene: -; v_gene: TRBV19; abundance: -; CDR3aa: CASRDLGLEGEKLFF; CDR3nt: TGTGCCAGTAGGGATCTAGGACTGGAGGGTGAAAAACTGTTTTTT
j_gene: TRBJ2-7; d_gene: TRBD2; v_gene: TRBV29-1; abundance: once; CDR3aa: CSDIPGLAAPYNHEQYF; CDR3nt: TGCAGCGACATACCGGGACTAGCGGCCCCATATAACCACGAGCAGTACTTC
j_gene: TRBJ2-7; d_gene: -; v_gene: TRBV29-1; abundance: -; CDR3aa: CSVVGLLPSSYEQYF; CDR3nt: TGCAGCGTTGTAGGTCTCCTCCCGAGCTCCTACGAGCAGTACTTC
j_gene: TRBJ2-4; d_gene: TRBD2; v_gene: TRBV10-2; abundance: -; CDR3aa: CASRDWRETVNFQGKNIQYF; CDR3nt: TGCGCCAGCCGGGATTGGCGGGAGACGGTGAATTTCCAGGGCAAAAACATTCAGTACTTC
j_gene: TRBJ1-2; d_gene: TRBD1; v_gene: TRBV14; abundance: -; CDR3aa: CASSQEWTGWYGYTF; CDR3nt: TGTGCCAGCAGCCAAGAATGGACAGGGTGGTATGGCTACACCTTC
j_gene: TRBJ1-3; d_gene: TRBD1; v_gene: TRBV4-3; abundance: -; CDR3aa: CASSRVMGQGMRAGNTIYF; CDR3nt: TGCGCCAGCAGCCGGGTTATGGGACAGGGGATGCGGGCTGGAAACACCATATATTTT
j_gene: TRBJ1-2; d_gene: -; v_gene: TRBV11-2; abundance: -; CDR3aa: CASSLGGDYGYTF; CDR3nt: TGTGCCAGCAGCTTAGGCGGGGACTATGGCTACACCTTC
j_gene: TRBJ2-5; d_gene: TRBD2; v_gene: TRBV7-9; abundance: -; CDR3aa: CASTDPGLAAQETQYF; CDR3nt: TGTGCCAGCACCGATCCGGGACTAGCGGCTCAAGAGACCCAGTACTTC
j_gene: TRBJ2-1; d_gene: TRBD2; v_gene: TRBV27; abundance: -; CDR3aa: CASSPPPYSGIKDNEQFF; CDR3nt: TGTGCCAGCAGTCCGCCACCATATAGCGGGATTAAAGACAATGAGCAGTTCTTC
j_gene: TRBJ2-2; d_gene: TRBD2; v_gene: TRBV28; abundance: -; CDR3aa: CASSLGGSDTGELFF; CDR3nt: TGTGCCAGCAGTTTAGGCGGGAGTGACACCGGGGAGCTGTTTTTT
j_gene: TRBJ2-7; d_gene: -; v_gene: TRBV10-1; abundance: -; CDR3aa: CASSSGLPDFAEQYF; CDR3nt: TGCGCCAGCAGTTCAGGGTTACCGGATTTTGCCGAGCAGTACTTC
j_gene: TRBJ1-2; d_gene: -; v_gene: TRBV6-6; abundance: -; CDR3aa: CASSSSGPVGYTF; CDR3nt: TGTGCCAGCAGTTCCTCGGGACCGGTTGGCTACACCTTC
j_gene: TRBJ2-3; d_gene: TRBD2; v_gene: TRBV7-3; abundance: -; CDR3aa: CASTQGSGSTDTQYF; CDR3nt: TGTGCCAGCACCCAGGGTAGCGGGAGCACAGATACGCAGTATTTT
j_gene: TRBJ1-1; d_gene: TRBD1; v_gene: TRBV4-1; abundance: -; CDR3aa: CASSQRQGSAFMNTEAFF; CDR3nt: TGCGCCAGCAGCCAAAGACAGGGGTCCGCTTTCATGAACACTGAAGCTTTCTTT
j_gene: TRBJ2-5; d_gene: -; v_gene: TRBV28; abundance: -; CDR3aa: CASSLVGAVQETQYF; CDR3nt: TGTGCCAGCAGTCTCGTTGGAGCGGTTCAAGAGACCCAGTACTTC
j_gene: TRBJ2-2; d_gene: -; v_gene: TRBV4-3; abundance: -; CDR3aa: CASSQGQAESNTGELFF; CDR3nt: TGCGCCAGCAGCCAAGGACAGGCCGAATCTAACACCGGGGAGCTGTTTTTT
j_gene: TRBJ1-2; d_gene: -; v_gene: TRBV27; abundance: -; CDR3aa: CASSLLGESYGYTF; CDR3nt: TGTGCCAGCAGTTTATTGGGGGAGTCGTATGGCTACACCTTC
j_gene: TRBJ2-7; d_gene: TRBD2; v_gene: TRBV27; abundance: -; CDR3aa: CASSPRGGRTYEQYF; CDR3nt: TGTGCCAGCAGTCCACGGGGGGGCAGAACCTACGAGCAGTACTTC
j_gene: TRBJ2-7; d_gene: -; v_gene: TRBV28; abundance: -; CDR3aa: CASSHARGPLYEQYF; CDR3nt: TGTGCCAGCAGTCACGCCAGGGGCCCCCTTTACGAGCAGTACTTC